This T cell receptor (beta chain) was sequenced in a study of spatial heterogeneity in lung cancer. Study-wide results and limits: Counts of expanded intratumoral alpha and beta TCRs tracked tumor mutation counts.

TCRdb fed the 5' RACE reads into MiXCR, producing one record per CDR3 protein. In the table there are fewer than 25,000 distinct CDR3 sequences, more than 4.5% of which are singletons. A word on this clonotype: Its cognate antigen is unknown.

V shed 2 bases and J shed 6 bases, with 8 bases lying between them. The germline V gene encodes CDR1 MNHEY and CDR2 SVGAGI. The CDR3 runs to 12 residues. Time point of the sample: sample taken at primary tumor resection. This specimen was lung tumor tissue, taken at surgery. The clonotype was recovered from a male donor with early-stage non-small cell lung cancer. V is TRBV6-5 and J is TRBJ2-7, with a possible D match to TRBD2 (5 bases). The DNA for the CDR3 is TGTGCCAGCAGTTACGAGGGCGGCGAGCAGTACTTC. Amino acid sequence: CASSYEGGEQYF.